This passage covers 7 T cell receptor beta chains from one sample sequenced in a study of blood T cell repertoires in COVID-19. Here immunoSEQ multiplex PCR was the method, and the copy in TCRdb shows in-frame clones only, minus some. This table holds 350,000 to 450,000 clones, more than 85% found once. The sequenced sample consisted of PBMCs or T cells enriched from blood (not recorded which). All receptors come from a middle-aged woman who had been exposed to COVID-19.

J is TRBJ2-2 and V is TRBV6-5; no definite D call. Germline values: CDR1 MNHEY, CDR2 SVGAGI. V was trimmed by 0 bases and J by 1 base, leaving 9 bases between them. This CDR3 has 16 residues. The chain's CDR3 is CASSYSQSWNTGELFF. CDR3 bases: TGTGCCAGCAGTTACTCACAGAGTTGGAACACCGGGGAGCTGTTTTTT.

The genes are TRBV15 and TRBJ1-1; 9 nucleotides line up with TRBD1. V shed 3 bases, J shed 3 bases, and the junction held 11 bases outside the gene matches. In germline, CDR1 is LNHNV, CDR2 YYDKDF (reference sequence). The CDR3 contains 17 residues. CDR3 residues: CATSRGGTGGADTEAFF. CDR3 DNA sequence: TGTGCCACCAGCAGGGGTGGAACAGGGGGCGCGGACACTGAAGCTTTCTTT.

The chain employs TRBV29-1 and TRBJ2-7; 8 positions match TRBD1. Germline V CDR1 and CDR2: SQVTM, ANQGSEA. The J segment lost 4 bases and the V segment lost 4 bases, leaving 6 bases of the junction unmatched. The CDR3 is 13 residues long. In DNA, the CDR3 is TGCAGCGTTGGCGGACAGGGCTTATACGAGCAGTACTTC. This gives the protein CSVGGQGLYEQYF.

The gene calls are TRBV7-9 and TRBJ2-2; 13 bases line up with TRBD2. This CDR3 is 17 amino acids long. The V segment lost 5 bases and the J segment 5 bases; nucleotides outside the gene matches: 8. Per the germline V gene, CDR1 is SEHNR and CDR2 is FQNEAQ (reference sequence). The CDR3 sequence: CASSRRTSGSGTGELFF. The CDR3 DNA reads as TGTGCCAGCAGCCGACGGACTAGCGGGAGCGGTACCGGGGAGCTGTTTTTT.

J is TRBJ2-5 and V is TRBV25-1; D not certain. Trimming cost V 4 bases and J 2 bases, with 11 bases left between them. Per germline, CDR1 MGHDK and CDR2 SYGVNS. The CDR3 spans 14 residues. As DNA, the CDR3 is TGTGCCAGCAGTGTCAACACCATTCAAGAGACCCAGTACTTC. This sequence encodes CASSVNTIQETQYF.

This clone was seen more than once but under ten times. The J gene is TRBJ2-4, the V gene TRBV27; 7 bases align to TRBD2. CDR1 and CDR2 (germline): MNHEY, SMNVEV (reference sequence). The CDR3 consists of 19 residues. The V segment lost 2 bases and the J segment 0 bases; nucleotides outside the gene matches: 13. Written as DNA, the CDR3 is TGTGCCAGCAGTTTAATGGGCGGGAGACTTCTATTAGCCAAAAACATTCAGTACTTC. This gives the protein CASSLMGGRLLLAKNIQYF.

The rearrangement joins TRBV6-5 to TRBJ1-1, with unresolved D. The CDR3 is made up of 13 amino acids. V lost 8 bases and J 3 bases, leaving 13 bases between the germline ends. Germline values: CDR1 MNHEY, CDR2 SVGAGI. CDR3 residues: CASDAQRDTEAFF. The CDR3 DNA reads TGTGCCAGCGATGCGCAGAGGGACACTGAAGCTTTCTTT.